In its sample, the clone carrying this T cell receptor beta chain was seen many times. Its antigen remains unidentified. Documented time point: persistent/refractory GD, antithyroid drugs over 5 years with positive TRAb. The authors made the TCR library using RNA they extracted from PBMCs. Germline V gene sequence: CDR1 MNHNS, CDR2 SASEGT. V shed 5 bases and J 4 bases; nucleotides not matched to a gene: 15. The CDR3 consists of 19 residues. Through Arm-PCR of CDR3 regions and iRepertoire HTBI primers, TCR beta libraries were built. MiXCR, run by TCRdb on the multiplex PCR reads, gives a single entry per CDR3 protein. The sample lists approximately 400,000 distinct CDR3 sequences; less than 25% were seen once. The data were taken from a study of regulatory T cells in long-lasting Graves disease. Study-wide background: Persistence in Graves' disease required over 5 years of antithyroid drugs plus positive TSH receptor antibodies. Notes on the study in general: Persistent disease preferred TRBV28, TRBJ1-2 and TRBJ2-5.

The V gene is TRBV6-1, the J gene TRBJ2-5, with TRBD2 identical over 14 bases. The input for sequencing was peripheral blood mononuclear cells (PBMCs), taken when the disease was refractory, from a patient treated with antithyroid drugs. This sequence originates from a female donor with Graves disease. CDR3 sequence reads: CASSQHGLAGGAGAETQYF. As DNA, the CDR3 is TGTGCCAGCAGTCAACACGGACTAGCGGGGGGTGCGGGAGCAGAGACCCAGTACTTC.